The following is a TCR beta chain sequence with its context. Its antigen has not been determined. The record has no base qualities; no much larger clone is one base away. This sample is drawn from a study of shared clonotypes between healthy human individuals (dated by TCRdb to the early 2020s). Regarding the research as a whole: The cohort comprised a couple of women and a few men aged 18 to 49 years. To estimate repertoire size and how much clonotype sharing occurs between individuals, the study deeply sequenced the blood TCR repertoires of several healthy adults. For each donor, three plates each were used for CD4 naive and CD4 memory, two plates were used for CD8 naive, and one plate was used for CD8 memory. Per donor, leukapheresis produced somewhere between about 0.9 and 9.5 billion PBMCs. To increase sequencing depth and limit assay-specific biases, different laboratories used diverse techniques to prepare libraries and sequence TCR repertoires. Here is what the overall study found, with its caveats: Naive subsets generally had larger estimated clonotype richness than memory subsets. Because the study included a small number of donors, the genetic and exposure-history diversity represented was limited. Pairwise subsampling indicated that sequencing depth was expected to affect the degree of clonotype sharing among donors. Rarefaction of sorted-subset datasets indicated incomplete sequencing despite the large sequencing depth. Across four donors, roughly 5.1% of naive CD4, around 3.3% of naive CD8, 2.3% of memory CD4, and 0.3% to 0.45% of memory CD8 clonotypes were shared. Compared with non-shared clonotypes, clonotypes shared by all four sorted-subset donors had higher generation probabilities. Sampling was limited to blood, and TCR repertoires in tissue likely differ from TCR repertoires in blood.

The CDR3 holds 12 amino acids from the cysteine to the phenylalanine. Here the CDR3 DNA is all that survives: 36 bases in frame from base 1. As encoded in the germline V gene, CDR1 is SNHLY while CDR2 is FYNNEI. V is shortened by 7 bases, J by 0 bases, and the region joining them spans 7 bases. The donors were healthy, HIV-negative adults with no recently reported acute infections or vaccinations. Every donor was a Caucasian adult living in Nashville, Tennessee, USA. CD4+ T cells were enriched by magnetic negative selection, after which naive cells were positively selected on CD45RA and the negative fraction was taken as the memory subset. Blood was obtained by leukapheresis, after which PBMCs were separated by Ficoll-Histopaque density gradient centrifugation and cryopreserved in liquid nitrogen vapor phase. Analytical flow cytometry was used to check the purity and quantity of every magnetically sorted T cell population. Each sorted fraction had its genomic DNA isolated and then quantified by UV absorbance on a Nanodrop 2000c.

TCR CDR3 regions were amplified from genomic DNA by multiplex PCR using the deep immunoSEQ assay. For each cell subset, the extracted genomic DNA was distributed evenly across all wells of several immunoSEQ 96-well plates, and each plate served as one replicate. For sorted subsets, around 200 ng genomic DNA, equal to 30,000 or so T cell genomes, was loaded into each replicate PCR. Purified libraries were quantified with a Qubit 3.0 fluorometer, sized on a Bioanalyzer 2100, and re-quantified with the KAPA Library Quantification kit. Each immunoSEQ 96-well plate was sequenced on its own single-read 150-cycle Illumina NextSeq 550 flow cell. Per the source publication's procedure: Because the immunoSEQ output held only junctional sequences and lacked quality scores, the filtering could not match the filtering applied to full-length reads. Sequences were annotated with PyIR, a Python wrapper for IgBLAST v1.9, and V/J genes and CDR3 were assigned using IMGT germline references. Reads were filtered out if the reads had weak V/J assignments (E-value above 1e-6), no CDR3, stop codons, out-of-frame junctions, or ambiguous translated residues. V3J clonotypes were defined as sequences sharing an identical inferred V gene, J gene, and CDR3 amino acid sequence. Percentage overlap between repertoires was calculated by dividing the number of shared unique clonotypes by the size of the smaller repertoire. Repertoire richness was assessed with RTK rarefaction, the Chao1 estimator, and Recon v2.1 estimates of unobserved clonotypes. OLGA was used to compute generation probabilities for all TCRbeta clonotypes that the gDNA method yielded from four donors. Entries here come from immuneACCESS through TCRdb and include only in-frame sequences with V and J called. Some clones fail to appear in such tables; in the studies checked, an unresolved V gene covers under half of the shortfall, and the cause of the remainder is unknown. V and J calls and clone size come straight from that table; D and trimming were deduced from the DNA. The sample includes millions of clones, with around 90% observed a single time. The ten top clones hold roughly 0.13% of the sample.

Input material: naive CD4+ T cells sorted from blood. Sample cell subset or site, as interpreted from the label and publication: CD45RA+ positively selected. The chain links TRBV2 with TRBJ2-7, with the D gene uncertain. This clonotype was sampled from a man younger than 35 in good health. The CDR3 amino acid sequence is: CASTVASYEQYF. The DNA sequence is TGTGCCAGCACGGTCGCCTCCTACGAGCAGTACTTC.